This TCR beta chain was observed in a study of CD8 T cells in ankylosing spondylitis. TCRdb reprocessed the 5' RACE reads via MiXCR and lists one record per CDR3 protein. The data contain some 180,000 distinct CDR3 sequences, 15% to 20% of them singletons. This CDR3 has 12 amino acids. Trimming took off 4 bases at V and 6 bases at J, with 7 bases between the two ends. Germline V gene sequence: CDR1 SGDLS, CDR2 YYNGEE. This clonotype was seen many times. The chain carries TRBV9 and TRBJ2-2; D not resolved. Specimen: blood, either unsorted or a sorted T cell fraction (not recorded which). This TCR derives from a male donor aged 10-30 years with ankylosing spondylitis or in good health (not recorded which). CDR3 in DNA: TGTGCCAGCAGCTACCGATCCGGGGAGCTGTTTTTT. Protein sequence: CASSYRSGELFF.